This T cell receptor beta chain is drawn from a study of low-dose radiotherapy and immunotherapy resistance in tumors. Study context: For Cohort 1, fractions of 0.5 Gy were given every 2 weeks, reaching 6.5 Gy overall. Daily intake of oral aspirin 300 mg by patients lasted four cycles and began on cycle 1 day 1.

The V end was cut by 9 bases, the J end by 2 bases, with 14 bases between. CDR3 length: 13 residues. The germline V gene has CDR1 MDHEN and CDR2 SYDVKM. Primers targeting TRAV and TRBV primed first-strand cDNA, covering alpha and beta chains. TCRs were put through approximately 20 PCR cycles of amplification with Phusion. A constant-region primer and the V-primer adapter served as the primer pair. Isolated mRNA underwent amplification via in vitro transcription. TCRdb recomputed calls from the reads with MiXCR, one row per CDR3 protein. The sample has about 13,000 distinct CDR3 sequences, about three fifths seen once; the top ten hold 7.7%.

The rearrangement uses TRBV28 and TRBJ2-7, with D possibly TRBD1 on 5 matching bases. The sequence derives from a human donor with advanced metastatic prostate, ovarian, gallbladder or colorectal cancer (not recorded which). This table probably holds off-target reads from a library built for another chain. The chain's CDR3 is CASAQGATYEQYF. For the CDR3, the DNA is TGTGCCAGTGCGCAAGGGGCGACCTACGAGCAGTACTTC.